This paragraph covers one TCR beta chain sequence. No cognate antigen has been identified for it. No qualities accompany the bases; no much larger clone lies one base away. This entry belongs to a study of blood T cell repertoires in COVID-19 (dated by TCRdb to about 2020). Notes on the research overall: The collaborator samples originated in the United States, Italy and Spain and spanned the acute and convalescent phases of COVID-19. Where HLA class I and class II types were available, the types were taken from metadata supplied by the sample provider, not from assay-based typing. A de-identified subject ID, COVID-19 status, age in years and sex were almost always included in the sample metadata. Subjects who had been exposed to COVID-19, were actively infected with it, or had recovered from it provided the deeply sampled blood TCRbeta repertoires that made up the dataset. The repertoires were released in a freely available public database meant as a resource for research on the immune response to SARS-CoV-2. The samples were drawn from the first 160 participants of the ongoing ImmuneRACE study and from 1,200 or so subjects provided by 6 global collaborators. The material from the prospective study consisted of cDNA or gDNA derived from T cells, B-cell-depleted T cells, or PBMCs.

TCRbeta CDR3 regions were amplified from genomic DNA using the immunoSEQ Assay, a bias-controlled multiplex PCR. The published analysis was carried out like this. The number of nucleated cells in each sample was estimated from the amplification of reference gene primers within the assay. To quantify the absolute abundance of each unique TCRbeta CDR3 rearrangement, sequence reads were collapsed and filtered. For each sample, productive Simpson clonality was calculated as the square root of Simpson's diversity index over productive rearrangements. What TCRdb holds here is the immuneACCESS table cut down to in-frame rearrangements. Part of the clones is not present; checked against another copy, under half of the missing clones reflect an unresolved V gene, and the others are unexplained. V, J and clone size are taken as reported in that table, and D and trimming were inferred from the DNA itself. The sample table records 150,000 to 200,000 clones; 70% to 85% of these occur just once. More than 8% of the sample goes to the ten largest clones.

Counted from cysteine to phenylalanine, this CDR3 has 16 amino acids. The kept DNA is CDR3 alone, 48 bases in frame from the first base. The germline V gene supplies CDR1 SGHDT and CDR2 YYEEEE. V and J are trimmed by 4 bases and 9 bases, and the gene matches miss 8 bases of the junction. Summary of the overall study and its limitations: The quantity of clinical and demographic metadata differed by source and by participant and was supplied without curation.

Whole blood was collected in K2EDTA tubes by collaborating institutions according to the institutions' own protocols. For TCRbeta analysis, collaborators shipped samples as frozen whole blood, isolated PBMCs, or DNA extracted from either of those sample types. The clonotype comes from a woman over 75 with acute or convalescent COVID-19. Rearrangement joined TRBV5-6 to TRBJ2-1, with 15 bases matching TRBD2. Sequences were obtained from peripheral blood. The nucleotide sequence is TGTGCCAGCAGCCACGGACTAGCGGGGGGGCCTTCTGAGCAGTTCTTC. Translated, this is CASSHGLAGGPSEQFF.